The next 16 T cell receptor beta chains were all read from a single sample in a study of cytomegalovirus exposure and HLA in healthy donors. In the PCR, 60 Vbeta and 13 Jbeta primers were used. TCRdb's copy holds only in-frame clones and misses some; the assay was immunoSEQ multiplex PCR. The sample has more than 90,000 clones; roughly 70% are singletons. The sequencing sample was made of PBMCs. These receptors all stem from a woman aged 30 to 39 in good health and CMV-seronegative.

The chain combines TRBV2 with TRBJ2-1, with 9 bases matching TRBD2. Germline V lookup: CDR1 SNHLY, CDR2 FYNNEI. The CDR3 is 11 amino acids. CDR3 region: CVAGERNEQFF. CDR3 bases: TGTGTAGCGGGAGAAAGGAATGAGCAGTTCTTC.

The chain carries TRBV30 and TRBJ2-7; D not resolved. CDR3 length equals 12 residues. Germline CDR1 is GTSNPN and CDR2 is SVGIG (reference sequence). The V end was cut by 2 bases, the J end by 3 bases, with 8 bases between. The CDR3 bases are TGTGCCTGGAGTCCGAACAACTACGAGCAGTACTTC. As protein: CAWSPNNYEQYF.

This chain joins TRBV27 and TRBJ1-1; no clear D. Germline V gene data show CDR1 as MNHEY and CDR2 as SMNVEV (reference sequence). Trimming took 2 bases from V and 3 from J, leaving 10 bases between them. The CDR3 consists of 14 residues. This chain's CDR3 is CASSLAGRDTEAFF. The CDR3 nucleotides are TGTGCCAGCAGTTTAGCGGGTAGGGACACTGAAGCTTTCTTT.

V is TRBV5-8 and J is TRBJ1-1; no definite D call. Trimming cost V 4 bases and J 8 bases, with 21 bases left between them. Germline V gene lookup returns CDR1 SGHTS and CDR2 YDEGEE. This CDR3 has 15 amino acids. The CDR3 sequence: CASSRFEVAGDEAFF. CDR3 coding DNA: TGTGCCAGCAGCCGATTTGAGGTGGCCGGCGACGAAGCTTTCTTT.

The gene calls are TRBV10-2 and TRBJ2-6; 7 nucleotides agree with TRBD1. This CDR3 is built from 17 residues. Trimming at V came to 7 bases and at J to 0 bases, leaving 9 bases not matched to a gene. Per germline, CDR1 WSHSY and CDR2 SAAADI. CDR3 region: CASTLGQSSSGANVLTF. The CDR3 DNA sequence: TGCGCCAGCACCCTGGGACAGAGCAGCTCTGGGGCCAACGTCCTGACTTTC.

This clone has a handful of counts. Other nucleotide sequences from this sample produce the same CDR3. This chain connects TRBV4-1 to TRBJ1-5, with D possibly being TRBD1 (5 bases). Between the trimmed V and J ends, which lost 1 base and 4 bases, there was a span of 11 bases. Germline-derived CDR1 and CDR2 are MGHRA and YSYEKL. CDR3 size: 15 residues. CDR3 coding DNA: TGCGCCAGCAGCCAAGGGGACTCCGAAAATCAGCCCCAGCATTTT. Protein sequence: CASSQGDSENQPQHF.

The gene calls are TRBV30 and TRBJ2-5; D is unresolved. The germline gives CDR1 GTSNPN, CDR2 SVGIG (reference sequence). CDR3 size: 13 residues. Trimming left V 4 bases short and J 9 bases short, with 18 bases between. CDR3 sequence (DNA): TGTGCCTGGAACGAGGTGAACCCTGAGGCCCAGTACTTC. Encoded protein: CAWNEVNPEAQYF.

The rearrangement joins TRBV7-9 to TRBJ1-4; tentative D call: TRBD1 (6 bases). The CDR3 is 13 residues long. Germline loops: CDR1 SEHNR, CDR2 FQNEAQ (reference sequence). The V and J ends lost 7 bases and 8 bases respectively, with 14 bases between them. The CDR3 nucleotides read TGTGCCAGCACGGTCAGGGGAACCGAAAAACTGTTTTTT. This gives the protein CASTVRGTEKLFF.

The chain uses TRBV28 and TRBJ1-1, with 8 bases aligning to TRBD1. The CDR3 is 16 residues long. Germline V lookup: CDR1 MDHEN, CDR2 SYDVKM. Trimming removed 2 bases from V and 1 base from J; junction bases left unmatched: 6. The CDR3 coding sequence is TGTGCCAGCAGTTTAGGGGGACAGGCGGGGAACACTGAAGCTTTCTTT. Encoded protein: CASSLGGQAGNTEAFF.

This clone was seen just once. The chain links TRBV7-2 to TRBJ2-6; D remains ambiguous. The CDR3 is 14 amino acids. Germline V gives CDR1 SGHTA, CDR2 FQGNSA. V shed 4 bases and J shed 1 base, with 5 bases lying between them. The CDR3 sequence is CASSSLSGANVLTF. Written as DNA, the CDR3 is TGTGCCAGCAGCTCCCTTTCTGGGGCCAACGTCCTGACTTTC. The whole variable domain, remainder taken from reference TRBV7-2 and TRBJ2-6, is GAGVSQSPSNKVTEKGKDVELRCDPISGHTALYWYRQSLGQGLEFLIYFQGNSAPDKSGLPSDRFSAERTGGSVSTLTIQRTQQEDSAVYLCASSSLSGANVLTFGAGSRLTVL.

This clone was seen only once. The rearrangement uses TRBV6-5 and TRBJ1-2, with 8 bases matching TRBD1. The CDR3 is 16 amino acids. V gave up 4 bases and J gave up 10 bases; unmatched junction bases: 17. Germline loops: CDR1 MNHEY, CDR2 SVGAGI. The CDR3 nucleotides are TGTGCCAGCAGTTTTTCTCCAGGGGGCGGAGAAAGGTCCTACACCTTC. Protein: CASSFSPGGGERSYTF.

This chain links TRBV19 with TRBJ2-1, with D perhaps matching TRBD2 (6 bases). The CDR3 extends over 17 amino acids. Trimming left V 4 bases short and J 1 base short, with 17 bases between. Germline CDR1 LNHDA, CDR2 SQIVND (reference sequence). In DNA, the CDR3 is TGTGCCAGTAGTAGGGCCCGGGGGATGGGTTCCTACAATGAGCAGTTCTTC. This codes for CASSRARGMGSYNEQFF. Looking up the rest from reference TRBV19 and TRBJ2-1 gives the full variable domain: DGGITQSPKYLFRKEGQNVTLSCEQNLNHDAMYWYRQDPGQGLRLIYYSQIVNDFQKGDIAEGYSVSREKKESFPLTVTSAQKNPTAFYLCASSRARGMGSYNEQFFGPGTRLTVL.

The CDR3 protein is CASSLGGGTEAFF. CDR3 in DNA: TGTGCCAGCAGCTTAGGGGGAGGCACTGAAGCTTTCTTT. This chain connects TRBV7-3 to TRBJ1-1; D is possibly TRBD1 (5 bases). The germline CDR1 and CDR2 sequences are SGHTA and FQGTGA. CDR3 length equals 13 residues. V was cut by 2 bases and J by 4 bases, with 8 bases left in between. The entire variable domain, with the rest obtained from reference TRBV7-3 and TRBJ1-1, is as follows: GAGVSQTPSNKVTEKGKYVELRCDPISGHTALYWYRQSLGQGPEFLIYFQGTGAADDSGLPNDRFFAVRPEGSVSTLKIQRTERGDSAVYLCASSLGGGTEAFFGQGTRLTVV.

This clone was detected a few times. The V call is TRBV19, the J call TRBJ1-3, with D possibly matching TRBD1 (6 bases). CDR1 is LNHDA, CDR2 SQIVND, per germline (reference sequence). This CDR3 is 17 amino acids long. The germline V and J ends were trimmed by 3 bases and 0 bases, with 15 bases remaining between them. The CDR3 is CASSMDSSTFSGNTIYF. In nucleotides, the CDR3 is TGTGCCAGTAGTATGGACAGTTCCACTTTCTCTGGAAACACCATATATTTT.

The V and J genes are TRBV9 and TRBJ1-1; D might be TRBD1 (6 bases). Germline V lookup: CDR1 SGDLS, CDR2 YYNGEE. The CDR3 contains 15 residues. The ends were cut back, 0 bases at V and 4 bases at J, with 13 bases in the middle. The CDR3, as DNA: TGTGCCAGCAGCGTAGCTACAGGGTTGGGCACTGAAGCTTTCTTT. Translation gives CASSVATGLGTEAFF.

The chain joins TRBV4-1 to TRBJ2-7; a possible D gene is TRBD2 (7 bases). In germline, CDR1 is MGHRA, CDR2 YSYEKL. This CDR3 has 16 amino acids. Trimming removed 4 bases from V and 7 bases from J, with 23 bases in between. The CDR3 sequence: CASSRPELGGGAEQYF. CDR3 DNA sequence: TGCGCCAGCAGCCGGCCTGAACTAGGAGGGGGGGCGGAGCAGTACTTC.